What follows is one T cell receptor (beta chain) and its context. Germline CDR1 reads LNHDA; CDR2 reads SQIVND (reference sequence). The CDR3 contains 14 residues. The J segment lost 4 bases and the V segment lost 5 bases, leaving 8 bases of the junction unmatched. The data are from a study of blood T cell repertoires in COVID-19. The table came from immunoSEQ multiplex PCR; TCRdb's copy has only in-frame clones and leaves some out. The sample has roughly 180,000 clones; approximately 83% are singletons. The clonotype originates from a woman in her 40s with COVID-19, enrolled during active disease. Sequencing was carried out using peripheral blood. The chain uses TRBV19 and TRBJ2-7; 7 positions agree with TRBD1. CDR3 region: CASSSPGTEYEQYF. In DNA form, the CDR3 reads TGTGCCAGTAGTTCGCCCGGGACAGAATACGAGCAGTACTTC.